This passage covers 7 T cell receptor beta chains from one sample sequenced in a study of T-cell memory formation after mild COVID-19. TCRdb called the 5' RACE reads again in MiXCR, with one record for every CDR3 protein. This table holds hundreds of thousands of distinct CDR3 sequences, around 17% found once. What was sequenced was PBMCs or a T cell subset sorted from them (not recorded which). These receptors were taken from a man between 18 and 35 years old who had mild COVID-19 (a few samples of this study predate the infection). Cell type and time point are not known.

This clonotype turned up a few times. The gene calls are TRBV7-2 and TRBJ2-3, with D perhaps TRBD2 (7 bases). Trimming took 0 bases from V and 6 from J, leaving 13 bases between them. The CDR3 has 15 amino acids. Germline loops: CDR1 SGHTA, CDR2 FQGNSA. The CDR3 is CASSLAGGRWDTQYF. The CDR3 region has the DNA TGTGCCAGCAGCTTAGCCGGGGGGCGGTGGGATACGCAGTATTTT. The full variable domain, completed using reference TRBV7-2 and TRBJ2-3, is GAGVSQSPSNKVTEKGKDVELRCDPISGHTALYWYRQSLGQGLEFLIYFQGNSAPDKSGLPSDRFSAERTGGSVSTLTIQRTQQEDSAVYLCASSLAGGRWDTQYFGPGTRLTVL.

This clonotype was counted between two and nine times. The chain combines TRBV20-1 with TRBJ1-2, with D perhaps TRBD1 (6 bases). V dropped 5 bases and J dropped 7 bases, with 20 bases sitting between them. CDR1 is DFQATT, CDR2 SNEGSKA, per germline (reference sequence). This CDR3 is built from 14 residues. The CDR3 DNA reads TGCAGTGCTTCGGAAACCCCCAGGGGTCGTGGCTACACCTTC. This codes for CSASETPRGRGYTF.

This clonotype was seen ten or more times. The chain recombines TRBV4-1 with TRBJ2-3, with D uncertain. The CDR3 spans 13 residues. Trimming removed 1 base from V and 3 bases from J, with 5 bases in between. CDR1 and CDR2 from the germline V gene are MGHRA and YSYEKL. Here the CDR3 reads CASSQAGTDTQYF. The DNA of the CDR3 is TGCGCCAGCAGCCAAGCTGGTACAGATACGCAGTATTTT.

The CDR3 protein is CASRNNYEQYF. The CDR3 DNA follows: TGCGCCAGCCGAAACAACTACGAGCAGTACTTC. The genes are TRBV5-1 and TRBJ2-7; D unclear. The V gene lost 7 bases and the J gene lost 3 bases, with 8 bases spanning the gap. CDR1 and CDR2 (germline): SGHRS, YFSETQ. The CDR3 totals 11 residues.

This clonotype occurred many times. V is TRBV7-9 and J is TRBJ1-1, with a weak D call TRBD1 (5 bases). The germline V gene encodes CDR1 SEHNR and CDR2 FQNEAQ (reference sequence). V was clipped by 4 bases and J by 5 bases, with 17 bases between them. The CDR3 sequence is 15 residues long. CDR3 DNA sequence: TGTGCCAGCAGCTCGGCCAGGGTGGGGGGTACTGAAGCTTTCTTT. Translated: CASSSARVGGTEAFF.

V gene TRBV11-2 combines with J gene TRBJ1-1, with D tentatively TRBD1 (5 bases). The CDR3 is 17 amino acids. Trimming removed 5 bases at V and 4 bases at J, with 23 bases between. Per the germline V gene, CDR1 is SGHAT and CDR2 is FQNNGV. This chain's CDR3 is CASSRDFLGVGGTEAFF. In DNA, the CDR3 is TGTGCCAGCAGCCGCGACTTTCTCGGGGTTGGGGGCACTGAAGCTTTCTTT.

This clonotype was picked up a small number of times. The J gene is TRBJ2-5, the V gene TRBV6-5; D tentatively reads TRBD1 or TRBD2 (7 bases each). Germline V gene data show CDR1 as MNHEY and CDR2 as SVGAGI. The CDR3 totals 14 residues. V was trimmed by 7 bases and J by 5 bases, leaving 17 bases between them. The CDR3: CASTQGGGWETQYF. Written as DNA, the CDR3 is TGTGCCAGCACCCAGGGGGGGGGCTGGGAGACCCAGTACTTC.